This T cell receptor (beta chain) comes out of a study of T cell changes during pregnancy in multiple sclerosis (dated by TCRdb to about 2019). About the investigation overall: The study examined how the T cell repertoire changed over the course of pregnancy in women with multiple sclerosis.

Trimming takes 0 bases off V and 1 base off J; junction bases not matched to a gene: 7. CDR1 and CDR2, looked up from the germline V gene, are SGHRS and YFSETQ. Including the terminal cysteine and phenylalanine, the CDR3 comprises 16 residues. The CDR3 DNA has 48 bases and is translated from base 1. Details on this clone: No cognate antigen has been identified for it. Base quality data are lacking; no much larger clone is found one base away.

The library was built by means of the immunoSEQ multiplex PCR assay. As stored in TCRdb, this immuneACCESS dataset retains in-frame rearrangements with V and J assigned. A fraction of the clones does not appear; measured against another copy, unresolved V genes explain less than half of the discrepancy, and the remainder lacks a known reason. The sample table lists under 65,000 clones, 80% to 95% of them with a count of one. The leading ten clones occupy about 0.61% of the sample. The sequence joins TRBV5-1 to TRBJ2-7; 7 bases in the middle match TRBD1. The clonotype originates from a female donor in good health, enrolled as a control in a pregnancy study. Source: CD4+ T cells from peripheral blood mononuclear cells, taken after pregnancy. For the CDR3, the sequence is CASSLEGPGGSYEQYF. DNA sequence: TGCGCCAGCAGCTTGGAAGGCCCAGGGGGATCCTACGAGCAGTACTTC. Reference TRBV5-1 and TRBJ2-7 proteins supply the regions before and after the CDR3; the full variable domain is: KAGVTQTPRYLIKTRGQQVTLSCSPISGHRSVSWYQQTPGQGLQFLFEYFSETQRNKGNFPGRFSGRQFSNSRSEMNVSTLELGDSALYLCASSLEGPGGSYEQYFGPGTRLTVT.